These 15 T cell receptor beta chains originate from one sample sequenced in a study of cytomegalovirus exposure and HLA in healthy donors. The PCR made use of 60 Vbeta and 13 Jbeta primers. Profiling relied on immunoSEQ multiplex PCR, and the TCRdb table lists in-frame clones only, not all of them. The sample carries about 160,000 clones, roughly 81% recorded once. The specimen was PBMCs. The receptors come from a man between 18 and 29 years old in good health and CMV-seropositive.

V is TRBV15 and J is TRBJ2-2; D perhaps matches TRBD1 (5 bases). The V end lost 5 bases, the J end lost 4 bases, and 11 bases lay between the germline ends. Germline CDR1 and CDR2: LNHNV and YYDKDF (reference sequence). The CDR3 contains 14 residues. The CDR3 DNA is TGTGCCACCAGCGGGTCCAGGGTCACCGGGGAGCTGTTTTTT. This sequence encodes CATSGSRVTGELFF.

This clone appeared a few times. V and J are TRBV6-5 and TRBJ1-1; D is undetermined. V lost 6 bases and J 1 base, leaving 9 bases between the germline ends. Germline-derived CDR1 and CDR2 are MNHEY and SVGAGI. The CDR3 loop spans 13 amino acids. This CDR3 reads CASRIQWNTEAFF. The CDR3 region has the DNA TGTGCCAGCAGGATACAGTGGAACACTGAAGCTTTCTTT.

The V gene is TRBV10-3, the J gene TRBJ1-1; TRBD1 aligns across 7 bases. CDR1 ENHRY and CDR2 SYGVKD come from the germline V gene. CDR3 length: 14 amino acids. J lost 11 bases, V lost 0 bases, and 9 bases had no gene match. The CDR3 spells CAISESFRQGWAFF. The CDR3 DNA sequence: TGTGCCATCAGTGAGTCTTTCCGACAGGGTTGGGCTTTCTTT.

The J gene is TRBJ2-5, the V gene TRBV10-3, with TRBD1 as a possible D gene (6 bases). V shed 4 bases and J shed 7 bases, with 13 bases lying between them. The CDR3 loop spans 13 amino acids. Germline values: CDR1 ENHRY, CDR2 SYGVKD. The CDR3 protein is CAISAGVGVTQYF. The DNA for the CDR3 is TGTGCCATCAGTGCAGGGGTAGGGGTGACCCAGTACTTC.

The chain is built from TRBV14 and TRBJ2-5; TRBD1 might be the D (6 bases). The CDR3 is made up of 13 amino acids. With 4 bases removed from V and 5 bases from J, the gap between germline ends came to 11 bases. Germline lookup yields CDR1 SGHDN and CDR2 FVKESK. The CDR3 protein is CASSPQGWETQYF. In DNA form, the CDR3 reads TGTGCCAGCAGCCCACAGGGTTGGGAGACCCAGTACTTC.

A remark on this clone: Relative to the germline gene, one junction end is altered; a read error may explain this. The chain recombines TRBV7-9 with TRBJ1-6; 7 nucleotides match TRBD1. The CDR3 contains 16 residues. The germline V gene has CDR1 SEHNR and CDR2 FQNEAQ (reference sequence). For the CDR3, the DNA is TGTTCCAGCAGCTTAGCGGCAGGGGGAGGTAATTCACCCCTCCACTTT. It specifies CSSSLAAGGGNSPLHF. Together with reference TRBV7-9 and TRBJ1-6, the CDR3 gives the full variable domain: DTGVSQNPRHKITKRGQNVTFRCDPISEHNRLYWYRQTLGQGPEFLTYFQNEAQLEKSRLLSDRFSAERPKGSFSTLEIQRTEQGDSAMYLCSSSLAAGGGNSPLHFGNGTRLTVT.

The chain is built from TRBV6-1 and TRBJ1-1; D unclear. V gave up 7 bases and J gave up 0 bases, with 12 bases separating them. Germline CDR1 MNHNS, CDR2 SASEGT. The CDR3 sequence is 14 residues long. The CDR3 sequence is CASTRQPMNTEAFF. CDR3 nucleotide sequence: TGTGCCAGCACACGACAACCTATGAACACTGAAGCTTTCTTT.

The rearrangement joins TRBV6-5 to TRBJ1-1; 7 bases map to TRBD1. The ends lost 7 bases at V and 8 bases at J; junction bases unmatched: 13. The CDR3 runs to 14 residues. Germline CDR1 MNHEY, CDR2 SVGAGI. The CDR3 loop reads CASTKGANRFEAFF. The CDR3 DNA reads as TGTGCCAGCACTAAGGGGGCGAATAGATTCGAAGCTTTCTTT.

CDR3 nucleotides: TGTGCCAGCAGCGCAGAAATCTCGGGCACTGAAGCTTTCTTT. It yields the protein CASSAEISGTEAFF. V gene TRBV5-4 combines with J gene TRBJ1-1, with unresolved D. CDR3 length equals 14 residues. The germline CDR1 and CDR2 sequences are SGHNT and YYREEE (reference sequence). V gave up 4 bases and J gave up 4 bases, with 14 bases separating them.

The CDR3 here is CASLGRDYEQYF. The CDR3 bases are TGTGCCAGCCTTGGCAGGGACTACGAGCAGTACTTC. The chain recombines TRBV27 with TRBJ2-7, with a tentative D call TRBD1 (5 bases). There are 12 residues in the CDR3. V lost 8 bases, J lost 3 bases, and 11 bases lay in between. CDR1 and CDR2 (germline): MNHEY, SMNVEV (reference sequence).

CDR3 sequence (DNA): TGCGCCAGCGCCTTGAGGGATACGACCAATGAGCAGTTCTTC. It is translated as CASALRDTTNEQFF. The rearrangement joins TRBV4-3 to TRBJ2-1; possible D gene TRBD2, 5 bases. The CDR3 spans 14 residues. Germline CDR1 is LGHNA and CDR2 is YSLEER. V lost 8 bases and J 6 bases, leaving 17 bases between the germline ends.

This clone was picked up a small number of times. The CDR3: CASSPGTEAFF. The CDR3, as DNA: TGTGCCAGCAGCCCGGGCACTGAAGCTTTCTTT. The J gene is TRBJ1-1, the V gene TRBV25-1; D ambiguous. Germline loops: CDR1 MGHDK, CDR2 SYGVNS. The V end lost 6 bases, the J end lost 4 bases, and 6 bases lay between the germline ends. There are 11 residues in the CDR3.

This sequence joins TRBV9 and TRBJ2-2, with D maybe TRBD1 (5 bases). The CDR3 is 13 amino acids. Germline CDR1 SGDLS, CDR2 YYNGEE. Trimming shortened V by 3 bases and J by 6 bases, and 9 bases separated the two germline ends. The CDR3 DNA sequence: TGTGCCAGCAGCGCATCGACAGCCGGGGAGCTGTTTTTT. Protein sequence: CASSASTAGELFF.

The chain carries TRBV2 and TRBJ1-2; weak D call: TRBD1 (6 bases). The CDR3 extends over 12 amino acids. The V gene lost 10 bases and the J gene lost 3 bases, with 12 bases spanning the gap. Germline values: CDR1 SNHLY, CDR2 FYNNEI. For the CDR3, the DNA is TGTGCCACACTAAGGGGGTACTATGGCTACACCTTC. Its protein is CATLRGYYGYTF.

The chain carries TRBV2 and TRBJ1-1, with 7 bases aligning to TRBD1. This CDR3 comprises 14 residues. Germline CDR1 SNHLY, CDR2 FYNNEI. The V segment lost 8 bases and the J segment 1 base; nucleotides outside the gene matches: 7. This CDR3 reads CASGTGQQNTEAFF. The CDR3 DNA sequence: TGTGCCAGCGGTACGGGACAGCAGAACACTGAAGCTTTCTTT.